Presented here are 4 T cell receptor beta chains from one specimen sequenced in a study of blood T cells in healthy people across ages. A second PCR of roughly 7 to 11 cycles used a sample-barcoded 5' primer and a J-beta primer mix. A single record per CDR3 protein comes from TCRdb applying MiXCR to the 5' RACE reads. The table lists more than 1 million distinct CDR3 sequences, 40% to 50% of them singletons. Sequencing used blood. The receptor source for this set is an older woman in good health.

This clonotype turned up a few times. The chain couples TRBV3-1 to TRBJ2-7, with TRBD1 matching over 12 bases. The V gene's germline CDR1 is LGHDT and CDR2 YNNKEL (reference sequence). With 2 bases clipped from V and 0 bases from J, the junction kept 8 bases outside the gene matches. CDR3 length equals 18 residues. The chain's CDR3 is CASSQPIRDRGPSYEQYF. The CDR3 DNA reads TGTGCCAGCAGCCAACCAATCCGGGACAGGGGGCCCTCCTACGAGCAGTACTTC.

As regards this clonotype: One end of the junction is discordant with germline, which a read error may explain. CDR3 sequence (DNA): TGTGCCGGCAGTCGGGACAGGGCCTTTGGCTACACCTTC. Its protein product is CAGSRDRAFGYTF. The chain links TRBV27 to TRBJ1-2, with 9 bases lining up with TRBD1. The CDR3 contains 13 residues. Germline V gene data show CDR1 as MNHEY and CDR2 as SMNVEV (reference sequence).

This rearrangement joins TRBV27 to TRBJ2-7, with 9 bases lining up with TRBD1. This CDR3 region has 15 residues. The J segment lost 4 bases and the V segment lost 8 bases, leaving 12 bases of the junction unmatched. Germline assignment: CDR1 MNHEY and CDR2 SMNVEV (reference sequence). The CDR3 DNA reads as TGTGCCAGCGGTAAGGACAGGGGAAGGCCTTACGAGCAGTACTTC. This encodes CASGKDRGRPYEQYF.

This clonotype turned up a few times. This chain joins TRBV6-1 and TRBJ2-1, with 8 bases fitting TRBD2. CDR3 size: 13 residues. CDR1 is MNHNS and CDR2 is SASEGT in the germline V gene. Trimming took 3 bases from V and 9 from J; bases not matched to a gene: 4. CDR3 amino acids: CASSDTGGGEQFF. The DNA for the CDR3 is TGTGCCAGCAGTGACACGGGAGGGGGTGAGCAGTTCTTC.